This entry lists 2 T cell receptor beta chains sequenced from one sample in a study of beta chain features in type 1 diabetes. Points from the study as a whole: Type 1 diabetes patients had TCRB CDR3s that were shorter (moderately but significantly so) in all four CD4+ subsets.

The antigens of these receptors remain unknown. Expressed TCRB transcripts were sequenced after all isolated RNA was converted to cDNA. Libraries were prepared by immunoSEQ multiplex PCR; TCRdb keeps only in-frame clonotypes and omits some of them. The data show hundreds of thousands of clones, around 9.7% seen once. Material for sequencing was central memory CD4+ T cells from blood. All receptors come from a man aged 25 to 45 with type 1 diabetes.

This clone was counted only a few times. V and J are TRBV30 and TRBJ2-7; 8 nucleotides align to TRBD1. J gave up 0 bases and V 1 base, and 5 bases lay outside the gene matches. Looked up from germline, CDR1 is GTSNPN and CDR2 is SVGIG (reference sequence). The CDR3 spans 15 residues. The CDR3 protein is CAWSGNRGISYEQYF. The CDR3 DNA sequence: TGTGCCTGGAGTGGAAACAGGGGGATCTCCTACGAGCAGTACTTC.

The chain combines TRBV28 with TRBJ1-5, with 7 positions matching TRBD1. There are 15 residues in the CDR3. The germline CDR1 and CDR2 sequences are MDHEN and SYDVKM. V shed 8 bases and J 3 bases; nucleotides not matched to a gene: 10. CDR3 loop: CASARGTALNQPQHF. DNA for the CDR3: TGTGCCAGCGCCCGAGGGACAGCTCTCAATCAGCCCCAGCATTTT.